The 27 T cell receptor beta chains below come from one sample, sequenced in a study of blood T cell repertoires in COVID-19. The method was immunoSEQ multiplex PCR; TCRdb's version includes in-frame clones alone and lacks a portion of them. The sample comprises approximately 80,000 clones, 88% of which are singletons, and more than 5.5% rests with the top ten. Sequencing was performed on peripheral blood. All receptors come from a woman of 80 years or more with acute or convalescent COVID-19.

The chain recombines TRBV7-9 with TRBJ2-7, with D perhaps TRBD2 (7 bases). The germline CDR1 and CDR2 sequences are SEHNR and FQNEAQ (reference sequence). V was shortened by 6 bases and J by 3 bases, with 18 bases between the two germline ends. The CDR3 extends over 15 amino acids. DNA for the CDR3: TGTGCCAGCAGGTCCACGGGGGGCCCCCTCTACGAGCAGTACTTC. Translated: CASRSTGGPLYEQYF.

The CDR3 sequence: CASSFVAFTGLMKRGYTF. The DNA of the CDR3 is TGTGCCAGCAGCTTCGTCGCGTTTACAGGGCTTATGAAGAGGGGCTACACCTTC. The V call is TRBV5-8, the J call TRBJ1-2, with D possibly matching TRBD1 (6 bases). The CDR3 contains 18 residues. V shed 2 bases and J shed 8 bases, with 28 bases lying between them. In germline, CDR1 is SGHTS, CDR2 YDEGEE.

The chain carries TRBV6-6 and TRBJ1-2; no definite D call. CDR3 length: 14 amino acids. Germline V gives CDR1 MNHNY, CDR2 SVGAGI (reference sequence). Trimming left V 4 bases short and J 5 bases short, with 14 bases between. As DNA, the CDR3 is TGTGCCAGCAGTTTAGACCCCGAGCGGTATGGCTACACCTTC. Protein product: CASSLDPERYGYTF.

The gene calls are TRBV5-1 and TRBJ2-5, with 13 bases that match TRBD2. Germline V gene lookup returns CDR1 SGHRS and CDR2 YFSETQ. With 2 bases clipped from V and 3 bases from J, the junction kept 1 base outside the gene matches. The CDR3 covers 15 residues. CDR3 coding DNA: TGCGCCAGCAGCTTAGGGACTAGCGGGGAAGAGACCCAGTACTTC. It is translated as CASSLGTSGEETQYF.

The J gene is TRBJ2-1, the V gene TRBV14, with 15 bases matching TRBD2. Germline trimming cut 3 bases from V and 4 bases from J; bases unmatched to any gene: 7. The germline gives CDR1 SGHDN, CDR2 FVKESK. This CDR3 spans 18 amino acids. Here the CDR3 reads CASSQIGTSGGLYNEQFF. DNA for the CDR3: TGTGCCAGCAGCCAGATCGGGACTAGCGGGGGGCTTTACAATGAGCAGTTCTTC.

V is TRBV10-2 and J is TRBJ2-1; 9 bases map to TRBD2. In germline, CDR1 is WSHSY, CDR2 SAAADI. After removal of 6 bases from V and 5 bases from J, the junction contained 2 bases not matched to a gene. CDR3 length: 13 amino acids. In DNA form, the CDR3 reads TGCGCCAGCAGGACTAGCGGAAACAATGAGCAGTTCTTC. This sequence encodes CASRTSGNNEQFF.

The chain joins TRBV3-1 (or the pseudogene TRBV3-2) to TRBJ2-5; 9 bases are a match to TRBD2. Per the germline V gene, CDR1 is LGHDT and CDR2 is YNNKEL (reference sequence). This CDR3 region has 15 residues. J gave up 4 bases and V 6 bases, and 9 bases lay outside the gene matches. The DNA of the CDR3 is TGTGCCAGCAGTCACCGCGGGGGGGCCGGAGAGACCCAGTACTTC. It is translated as CASSHRGGAGETQYF.

The chain links TRBV5-5 to TRBJ1-1; 11 bases line up with TRBD1. The germline V gene has CDR1 SGHKS and CDR2 YYEKEE (reference sequence). V was clipped by 4 bases and J by 7 bases; unmatched bases: 6. The CDR3 extends over 14 amino acids. This chain's CDR3 is CASSPDRGHVEAFF. The CDR3 DNA follows: TGTGCCAGCAGCCCGGACAGGGGGCATGTTGAAGCTTTCTTT.

The chain joins TRBV5-4 to TRBJ2-5; 11 bases align to TRBD2. V trimming: 1 base; J trimming: 4 bases; junction bases outside the gene matches: 3. Per germline, CDR1 SGHNT and CDR2 YYREEE (reference sequence). CDR3 length: 15 amino acids. The CDR3 nucleotides are TGTGCCAGCAGCTTGAGGCTAGCGGGGGGAGAGACCCAGTACTTC. It translates to CASSLRLAGGETQYF. Full variable domain (outside the CDR3, taken from reference TRBV5-4 and TRBJ2-5): ETGVTQSPTHLIKTRGQQVTLRCSSQSGHNTVSWYQQALGQGPQFIFQYYREEENGRGNFPPRFSGLQFPNYSSELNVNALELDDSALYLCASSLRLAGGETQYFGPGTRLLVL.

The chain combines TRBV6-5 with TRBJ1-1, with 8 nucleotides matching TRBD1. This CDR3 spans 15 amino acids. From germline, CDR1 is MNHEY and CDR2 SVGAGI. The V segment lost 6 bases and the J segment 9 bases; nucleotides outside the gene matches: 15. CDR3 in amino acids: CASSPTQGAVGKAFF. The CDR3 coding sequence is TGTGCCAGCAGCCCAACCCAGGGGGCAGTCGGTAAAGCTTTCTTT.

In this sample, this clone turned up a few times. This sequence joins TRBV29-1 and TRBJ1-2, with D possibly TRBD1 on 5 matching bases. The CDR3 consists of 13 residues. CDR1 SQVTM and CDR2 ANQGSEA come from the germline V gene. V lost 5 bases and J lost 2, with 12 bases in between. CDR3 amino acids: CSVKMGGNYGYTF. CDR3 in DNA: TGCAGCGTTAAGATGGGGGGGAACTATGGCTACACCTTC.

The chain couples TRBV18 to TRBJ1-5; D perhaps matches TRBD1 (6 bases). The V end was cut by 2 bases, the J end by 4 bases, with 12 bases between. The CDR3 is 15 amino acids. Germline V gene data show CDR1 as KGHSH and CDR2 as LQKENI. This chain's CDR3 is CASSPSGQQNQPQHF. The DNA of the CDR3 is TGTGCCAGCTCACCAAGCGGACAGCAAAATCAGCCCCAGCATTTT.

J is TRBJ1-1 and V is TRBV28; unclear D gene. The length of the CDR3 is 16 residues. Germline loops: CDR1 MDHEN, CDR2 SYDVKM. V was pared by 9 bases and J by 6 bases, with 26 bases between. In DNA, the CDR3 is TGTGCCAGTCCTCCGGGTCGGGGAACCGGACCCCCTGAAGCTTTCTTT. Translating it yields CASPPGRGTGPPEAFF.

The V and J genes are TRBV12-5 and TRBJ1-1, with TRBD1 matching over 7 bases. The CDR3 length is 16 residues. Germline lookup yields CDR1 LGHNT and CDR2 FRNRAP. Germline trimming cut 7 bases from V and 5 bases from J; bases unmatched to any gene: 16. The chain's CDR3 is CASATTGVASLTEAFF. CDR3 DNA: TGTGCTAGTGCCACCACAGGGGTGGCAAGTTTAACTGAAGCTTTCTTT.

The gene calls are TRBV27 and TRBJ2-2, with D tentatively TRBD2 (5 bases). Germline CDR1 is MNHEY and CDR2 is SMNVEV (reference sequence). V lost 2 bases, J lost 6 bases, and 10 bases lay in between. The CDR3 covers 14 residues. The CDR3 DNA reads as TGTGCCAGCAGTTTAACCTTCGGGGCCGGGGAGCTGTTTTTT. Protein product: CASSLTFGAGELFF.

The gene calls are TRBV11-3 and TRBJ2-1; D perhaps matches TRBD2 (6 bases). This CDR3 is 13 amino acids long. The V end lost 1 base, the J end lost 6 bases, and 7 bases lay between the germline ends. CDR1 is SGHNT, CDR2 YENEEA, per germline. CDR3 amino acids: CASSLGRGNEQFF. CDR3 sequence (DNA): TGTGCCAGCAGCTTAGGGCGGGGCAATGAGCAGTTCTTC.

The chain recombines TRBV5-1 with TRBJ2-5; 12 bases agree with TRBD1. CDR1 and CDR2 from the germline V gene are SGHRS and YFSETQ. With V trimmed by 2 bases and J by 5 bases, 7 bases remained unmatched. This CDR3 contains 16 residues. CDR3 amino acids: CASSLEGQGAEETQYF. The CDR3, as DNA: TGCGCCAGCAGCTTAGAGGGACAGGGGGCCGAGGAGACCCAGTACTTC. Full variable domain (remainder filled in from reference TRBV5-1 and TRBJ2-5): KAGVTQTPRYLIKTRGQQVTLSCSPISGHRSVSWYQQTPGQGLQFLFEYFSETQRNKGNFPGRFSGRQFSNSRSEMNVSTLELGDSALYLCASSLEGQGAEETQYFGPGTRLLVL.

V usage is TRBV18 and J usage is TRBJ2-1; D not resolved. The CDR3 has 16 residues. The germline CDR1 and CDR2 sequences are KGHSH and LQKENI. Trimming took 2 bases from V and 6 from J, leaving 17 bases between them. This CDR3 is CASSPGLVERGNEQFF. As DNA, the CDR3 is TGTGCCAGCTCACCAGGGTTGGTAGAGAGAGGCAATGAGCAGTTCTTC. The complete variable domain, with remaining parts taken from reference TRBV18 and TRBJ2-1, reads NAGVMQNPRHLVRRRGQEARLRCSPMKGHSHVYWYRQLPEEGLKFMVYLQKENIIDESGMPKERFSAEFPKEGPSILRIQQVVRGDSAAYFCASSPGLVERGNEQFFGPGTRLTVL.

The chain carries TRBV5-5 and TRBJ2-2, with D possibly TRBD2 on 5 matching bases. The CDR3 sequence is 14 residues long. Per germline, CDR1 SGHKS and CDR2 YYEKEE (reference sequence). V was trimmed by 0 bases and J by 6 bases, leaving 9 bases between them. CDR3 loop: CASSLGLWAGELFF. The CDR3 DNA reads as TGTGCCAGCAGCTTGGGACTATGGGCCGGGGAGCTGTTTTTT.

This chain joins TRBV14 and TRBJ2-7, with 10 bases identical to TRBD2. Germline V CDR1 and CDR2: SGHDN, FVKESK. J gave up 6 bases and V 4 bases, and 15 bases lay outside the gene matches. The CDR3 runs 17 residues. As DNA, the CDR3 is TGTGCCAGCAGCCGCCCCCTCAGCGGGAGGGGGGAGGCCGAGCAGTACTTC. Translated, it gives CASSRPLSGRGEAEQYF. The whole variable domain, filled in from reference TRBV14 and TRBJ2-7, reads EAGVTQFPSHSVIEKGQTVTLRCDPISGHDNLYWYRRVMGKEIKFLLHFVKESKQDESGMPNNRFLAERTGGTYSTLKVQPAELEDSGVYFCASSRPLSGRGEAEQYFGPGTRLTVT.

This chain joins TRBV19 and TRBJ1-1; D is ambiguous. Trimming left V 5 bases short and J 8 bases short, with 15 bases between. This CDR3 contains 13 residues. Germline V lookup: CDR1 LNHDA, CDR2 SQIVND (reference sequence). Written as DNA, the CDR3 is TGTGCCAGTAGTCTCCTTTACTCGGGAGAAGCTTTCTTT. This codes for CASSLLYSGEAFF.

This clone has a handful of counts. V usage is TRBV10-3 and J usage is TRBJ1-2; perhaps TRBD1 as D (6 bases). The length of the CDR3 is 14 residues. Germline assignment: CDR1 ENHRY and CDR2 SYGVKD. The V end lost 3 bases, the J end lost 5 bases, and 13 bases lay between the germline ends. The CDR3 is CAISDEGTGYGYTF. CDR3 DNA: TGTGCCATCAGTGATGAGGGAACAGGGTATGGCTACACCTTC.

The J gene is TRBJ2-7, the V gene TRBV7-2; 9 nucleotides match TRBD1. In germline, CDR1 is SGHTA, CDR2 FQGNSA. V gave up 5 bases and J gave up 5 bases; unmatched junction bases: 10. This CDR3 has 15 amino acids. CDR3 DNA: TGTGCCAGCAGCACCGCCGGGACAGGGCGCAACGAGCAGTACTTC. Amino acids: CASSTAGTGRNEQYF.

The V and J genes are TRBV21-1 and TRBJ1-5; the table's D call, TRBD1, has no DNA check behind it. TRBV21-1 is classified as a pseudogene. The CDR3 totals 18 residues. The CDR3: CASSKVVGTGEECQPQHF. CDR3 nucleotide sequence: TGTGCCAGCAGCAAAGTGGTTGGGACAGGGGAAGAGTGTCAGCCCCAGCATTTT.

This clone was detected only a few times. The genes are TRBV6-5 and TRBJ1-1; D may be TRBD1 (5 bases). Germline-derived CDR1 and CDR2 are MNHEY and SVGAGI. This CDR3 is built from 15 residues. Trimming pared 4 bases from V and 1 base from J, leaving 13 bases between. The CDR3 reads CASSSRDTPNTEAFF. Written as DNA, the CDR3 is TGTGCCAGCAGTTCCAGGGATACTCCGAACACTGAAGCTTTCTTT.

The rearrangement uses TRBV19 and TRBJ2-2; 9 nucleotides agree with TRBD1. Per the germline V gene, CDR1 is LNHDA and CDR2 is SQIVND (reference sequence). The CDR3 runs to 21 residues. The ends lost 5 bases at V and 7 bases at J; junction bases unmatched: 26. The CDR3 DNA sequence: TGTGCCAGTAGTTATCAAATTGGCTTAGAAGAGGGGACAGGGCAGAACGGGGAGCTGTTTTTT. It codes for CASSYQIGLEEGTGQNGELFF. The entire variable domain, with the rest obtained from reference TRBV19 and TRBJ2-2, is as follows: DGGITQSPKYLFRKEGQNVTLSCEQNLNHDAMYWYRQDPGQGLRLIYYSQIVNDFQKGDIAEGYSVSREKKESFPLTVTSAQKNPTAFYLCASSYQIGLEEGTGQNGELFFGEGSRLTVL.

The chain joins TRBV9 to TRBJ1-1; D gene ambiguous. Germline CDR1 and CDR2: SGDLS and YYNGEE. V lost 0 bases, J lost 5 bases, and 8 bases lay in between. The CDR3 length is 13 residues. The CDR3 protein is CASSVGYGTEAFF. DNA of the CDR3: TGTGCCAGCAGCGTAGGGTACGGGACTGAAGCTTTCTTT.